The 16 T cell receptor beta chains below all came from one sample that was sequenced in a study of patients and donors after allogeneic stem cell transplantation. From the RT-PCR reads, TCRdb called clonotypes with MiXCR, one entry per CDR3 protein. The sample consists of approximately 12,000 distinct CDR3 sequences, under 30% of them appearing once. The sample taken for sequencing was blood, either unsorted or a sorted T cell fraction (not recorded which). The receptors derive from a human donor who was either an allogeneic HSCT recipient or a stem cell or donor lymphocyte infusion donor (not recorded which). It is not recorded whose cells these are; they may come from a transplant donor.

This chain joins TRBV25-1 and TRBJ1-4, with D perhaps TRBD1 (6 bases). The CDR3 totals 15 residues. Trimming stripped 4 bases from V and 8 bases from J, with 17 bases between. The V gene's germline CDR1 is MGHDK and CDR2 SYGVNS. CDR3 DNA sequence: TGTGCCAGCAGTGTACAGGGACCCCTGCGGGAAAAACTGTTTTTT. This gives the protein CASSVQGPLREKLFF.

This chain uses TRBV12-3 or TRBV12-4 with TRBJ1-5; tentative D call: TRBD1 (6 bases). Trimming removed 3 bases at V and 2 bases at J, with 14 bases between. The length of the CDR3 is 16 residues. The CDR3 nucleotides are TGTGCCAGCAGTTTTTGGGGGGCTGGAGGCAATCAGCCCCAGCATTTT. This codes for CASSFWGAGGNQPQHF.

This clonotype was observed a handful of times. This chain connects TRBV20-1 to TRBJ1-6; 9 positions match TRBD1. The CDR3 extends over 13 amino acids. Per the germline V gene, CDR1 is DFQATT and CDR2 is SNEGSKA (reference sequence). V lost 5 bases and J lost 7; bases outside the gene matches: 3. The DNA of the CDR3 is TGCAGTGCTGGTGGACAGGGGAATTCACCCCTCCACTTT. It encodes CSAGGQGNSPLHF.

Here the CDR3 reads CASSQGFSGNTIYF. The CDR3 DNA follows: TGTGCCAGCAGCCAGGGATTCTCTGGAAACACCATATATTTT. The chain couples TRBV6-5 to TRBJ1-3, with a tentative D call TRBD1 (5 bases). V was trimmed by 6 bases and J by 0 bases, leaving 9 bases between them. This CDR3 is 14 amino acids long. CDR1 and CDR2 from the germline V gene are MNHEY and SVGAGI.

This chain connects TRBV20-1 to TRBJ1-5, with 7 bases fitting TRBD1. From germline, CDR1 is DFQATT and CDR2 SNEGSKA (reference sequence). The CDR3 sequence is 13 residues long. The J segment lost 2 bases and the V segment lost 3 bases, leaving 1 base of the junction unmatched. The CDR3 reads CSARGTGNQPQHF. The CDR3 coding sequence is TGCAGTGCTAGGGGGACAGGCAATCAGCCCCAGCATTTT.

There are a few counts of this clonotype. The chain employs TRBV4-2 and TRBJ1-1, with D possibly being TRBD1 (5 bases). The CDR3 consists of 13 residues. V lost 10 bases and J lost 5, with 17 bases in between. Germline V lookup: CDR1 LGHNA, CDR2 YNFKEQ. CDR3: CATGTTRGTEAFF. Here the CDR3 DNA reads TGTGCCACCGGGACGACGAGAGGAACTGAAGCTTTCTTT.

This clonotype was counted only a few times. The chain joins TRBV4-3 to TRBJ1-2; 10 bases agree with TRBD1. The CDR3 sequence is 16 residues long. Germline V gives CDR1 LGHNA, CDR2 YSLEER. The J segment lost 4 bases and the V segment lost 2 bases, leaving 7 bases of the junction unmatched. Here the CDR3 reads CASSQLGTGALYGYTF. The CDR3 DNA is TGCGCCAGCAGCCAACTCGGGACAGGGGCGCTCTATGGCTACACCTTC.

The CDR3 protein is CASSFLGTGGAMNTEAFF. In DNA, the CDR3 is TGTGCCAGCAGCTTCCTAGGGACAGGGGGAGCGATGAACACTGAAGCTTTCTTT. V gene TRBV12-3 or TRBV12-4 combines with J gene TRBJ1-1; 11 bases fit TRBD1. The junction had 12 bases not matched to a gene; V was cut back by 6 bases and J by 0 bases. The CDR3 has 18 amino acids.

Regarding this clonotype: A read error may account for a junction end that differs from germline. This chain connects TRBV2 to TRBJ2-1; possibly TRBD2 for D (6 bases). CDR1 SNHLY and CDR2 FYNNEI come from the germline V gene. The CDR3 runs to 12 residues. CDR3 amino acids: CATAGYYNEQFF. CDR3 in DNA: TGCGCGACGGCGGGATACTACAATGAGCAGTTCTTC. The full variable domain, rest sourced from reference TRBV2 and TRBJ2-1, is EPEVTQTPSHQVTQMGQEVILRCVPISNHLYFYWYRQILGQKVEFLVSFYNNEISEKSEIFDDQFSVERPDGSNFTLKIRSTKLEDSAMYFCATAGYYNEQFFGPGTRLTVL.

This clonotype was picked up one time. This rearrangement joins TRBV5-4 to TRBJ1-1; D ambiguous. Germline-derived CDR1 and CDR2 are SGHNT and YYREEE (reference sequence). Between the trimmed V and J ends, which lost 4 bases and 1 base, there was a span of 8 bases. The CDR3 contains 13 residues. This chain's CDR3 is CASSVDGNTEAFF. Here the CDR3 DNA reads TGTGCCAGCAGCGTGGACGGGAACACTGAAGCTTTCTTT.

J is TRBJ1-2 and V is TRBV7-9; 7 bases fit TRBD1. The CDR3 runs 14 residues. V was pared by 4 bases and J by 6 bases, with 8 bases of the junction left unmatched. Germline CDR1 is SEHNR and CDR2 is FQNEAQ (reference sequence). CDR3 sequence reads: CASSSFRGLDGYTF. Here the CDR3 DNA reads TGTGCCAGCAGCTCTTTCAGGGGGTTGGATGGCTACACCTTC.

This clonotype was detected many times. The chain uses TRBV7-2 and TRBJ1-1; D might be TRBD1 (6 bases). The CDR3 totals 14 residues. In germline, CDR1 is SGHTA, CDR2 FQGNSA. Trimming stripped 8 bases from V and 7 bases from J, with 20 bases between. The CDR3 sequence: CASFLNPQGSEAFF. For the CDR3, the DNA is TGTGCCAGCTTTCTCAACCCCCAGGGGAGTGAAGCTTTCTTT.

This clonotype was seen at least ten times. The CDR3 sequence: CASSSSGQEYGYTF. CDR3 DNA: TGTGCCAGCAGTTCCTCGGGGCAGGAATATGGCTACACCTTC. The J gene is TRBJ1-2, the V gene TRBV28; D perhaps matches TRBD1 (5 bases). The CDR3 totals 14 residues. Between the trimmed V and J ends, which lost 4 bases and 5 bases, there was a span of 14 bases. Germline V gene data show CDR1 as MDHEN and CDR2 as SYDVKM.

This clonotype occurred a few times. The DNA for the CDR3 is TGTGCCAGCAGCTTAGGGGGGAATTCACCCCTCCACTTT. This codes for CASSLGGNSPLHF. This chain joins TRBV7-8 and TRBJ1-6; weak D call: TRBD1 (5 bases). There are 13 residues in the CDR3. The germline CDR1 and CDR2 sequences are SGHVS and FQNEAQ. V was pared by 1 base and J by 7 bases, with 5 bases between.

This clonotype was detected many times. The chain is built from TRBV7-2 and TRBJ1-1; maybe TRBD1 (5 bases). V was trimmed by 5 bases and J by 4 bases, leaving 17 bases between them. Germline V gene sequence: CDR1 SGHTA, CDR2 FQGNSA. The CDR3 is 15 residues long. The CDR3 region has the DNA TGTGCCAGCAGCACCGGAGGGGTTCAGACCACTGAAGCTTTCTTT. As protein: CASSTGGVQTTEAFF.

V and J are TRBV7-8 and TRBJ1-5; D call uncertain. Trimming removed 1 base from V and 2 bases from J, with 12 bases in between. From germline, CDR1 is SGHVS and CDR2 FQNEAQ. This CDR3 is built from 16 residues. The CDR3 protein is CASSLGRAPGNQPQHF. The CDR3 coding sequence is TGTGCCAGCAGCTTAGGCCGGGCCCCTGGCAATCAGCCCCAGCATTTT.